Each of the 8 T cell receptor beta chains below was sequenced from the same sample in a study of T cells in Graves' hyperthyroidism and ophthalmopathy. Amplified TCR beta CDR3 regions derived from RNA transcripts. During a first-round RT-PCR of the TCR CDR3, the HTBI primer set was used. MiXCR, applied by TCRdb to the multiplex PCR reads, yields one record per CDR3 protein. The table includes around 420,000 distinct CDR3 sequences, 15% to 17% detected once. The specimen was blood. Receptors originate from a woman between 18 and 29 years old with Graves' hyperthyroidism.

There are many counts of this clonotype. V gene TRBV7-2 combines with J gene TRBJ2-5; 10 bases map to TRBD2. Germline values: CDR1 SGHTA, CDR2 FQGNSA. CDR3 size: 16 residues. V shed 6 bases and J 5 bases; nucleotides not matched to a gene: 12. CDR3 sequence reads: CASSRGTSGIPETQYF. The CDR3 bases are TGTGCCAGCAGTCGGGGTACTAGCGGGATTCCGGAGACCCAGTACTTC.

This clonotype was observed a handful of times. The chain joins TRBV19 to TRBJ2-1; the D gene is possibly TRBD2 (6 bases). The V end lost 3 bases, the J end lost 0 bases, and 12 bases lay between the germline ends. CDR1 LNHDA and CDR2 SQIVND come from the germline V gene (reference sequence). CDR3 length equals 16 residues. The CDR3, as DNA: TGTGCCAGTAGTATTCTTGCGGGGAGCTCCTACAATGAGCAGTTCTTC. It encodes CASSILAGSSYNEQFF.

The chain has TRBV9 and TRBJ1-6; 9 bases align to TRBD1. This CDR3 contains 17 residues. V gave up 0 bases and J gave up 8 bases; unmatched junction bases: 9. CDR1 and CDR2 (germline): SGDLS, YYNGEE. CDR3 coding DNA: TGTGCCAGCAGCGTAGGACCCGAGGACAGGGGTTATTCACCCCTCCACTTT. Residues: CASSVGPEDRGYSPLHF. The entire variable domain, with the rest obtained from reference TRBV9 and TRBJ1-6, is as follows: DSGVTQTPKHLITATGQRVTLRCSPRSGDLSVYWYQQSLDQGLQFLIQYYNGEERAKGNILERFSAQQFPDLHSELNLSSLELGDSALYFCASSVGPEDRGYSPLHFGNGTRLTVT.

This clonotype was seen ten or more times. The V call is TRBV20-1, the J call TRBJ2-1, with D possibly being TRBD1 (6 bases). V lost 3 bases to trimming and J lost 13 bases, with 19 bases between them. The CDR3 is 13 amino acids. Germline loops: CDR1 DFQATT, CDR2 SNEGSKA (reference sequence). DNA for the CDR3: TGCAGTGCTAGGGGAGAACAGGGATATCAACAGTTCTTC. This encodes CSARGEQGYQQFF.

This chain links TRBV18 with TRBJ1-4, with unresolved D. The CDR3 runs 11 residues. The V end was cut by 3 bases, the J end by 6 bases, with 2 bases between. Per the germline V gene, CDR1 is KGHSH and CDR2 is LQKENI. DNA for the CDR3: TGTGCCAGCTCACCCGATGAAAAACTGTTTTTT. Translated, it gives CASSPDEKLFF.

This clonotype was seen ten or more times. The CDR3 nucleotides read TGTGCCAGCAGTTTAAGCGGGCTGCGGAACCTCTACGAGCAGTACTTC. Translating gives CASSLSGLRNLYEQYF. The chain couples TRBV28 to TRBJ2-7, with D tentatively TRBD2 (6 bases). CDR1 and CDR2 from the germline V gene are MDHEN and SYDVKM. This CDR3 region has 16 residues. V lost 2 bases and J 3 bases, leaving 17 bases between the germline ends.

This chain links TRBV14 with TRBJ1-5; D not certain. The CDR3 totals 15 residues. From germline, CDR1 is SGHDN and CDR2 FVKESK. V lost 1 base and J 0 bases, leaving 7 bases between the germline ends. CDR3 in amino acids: CASSQGSDSNQPQHF. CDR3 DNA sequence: TGTGCCAGCAGCCAAGGCAGCGATAGCAATCAGCCCCAGCATTTT.

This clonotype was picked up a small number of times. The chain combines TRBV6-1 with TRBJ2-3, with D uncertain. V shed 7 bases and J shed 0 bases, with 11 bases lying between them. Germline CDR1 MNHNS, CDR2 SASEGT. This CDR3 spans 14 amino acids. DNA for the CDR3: TGTGCCAGCACAGTCCACCTTAGCACAGATACGCAGTATTTT. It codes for CASTVHLSTDTQYF.